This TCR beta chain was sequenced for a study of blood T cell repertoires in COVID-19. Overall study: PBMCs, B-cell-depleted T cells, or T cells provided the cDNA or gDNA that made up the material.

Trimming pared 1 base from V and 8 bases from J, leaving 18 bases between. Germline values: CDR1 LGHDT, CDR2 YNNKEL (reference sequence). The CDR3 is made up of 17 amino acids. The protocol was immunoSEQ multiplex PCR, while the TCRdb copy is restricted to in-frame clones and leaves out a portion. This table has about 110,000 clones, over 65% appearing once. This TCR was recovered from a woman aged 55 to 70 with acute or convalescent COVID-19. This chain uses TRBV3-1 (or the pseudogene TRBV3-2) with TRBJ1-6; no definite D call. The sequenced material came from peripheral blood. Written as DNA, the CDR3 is TGTGCCAGCAGCCAAGTGGGTGAGGGCCGCTGGGATTCACCCCTCCACTTT. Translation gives CASSQVGEGRWDSPLHF.